The 23 T cell receptor beta chains in this list originate from one sample, sequenced in a study of blood T cell repertoires in COVID-19. Generated by immunoSEQ multiplex PCR, the TCRdb table keeps only in-frame clones and is missing some. The data show some 150,000 clones, 70% to 90% seen once. The sequencing input was peripheral blood. The receptors derive from a human donor with acute or convalescent COVID-19. The donor label of this sample is uncertain.

The V call is TRBV27, the J call TRBJ1-6; 8 bases fit TRBD1. This CDR3 has 15 residues. V was clipped by 4 bases and J by 5 bases; unmatched bases: 4. Germline V CDR1 and CDR2: MNHEY, SMNVEV (reference sequence). The DNA of the CDR3 is TGTGCCAGCAGTTCCCAGGGGGCGAATAATTCACCCCTCCACTTT. The encoded protein is CASSSQGANNSPLHF.

J is TRBJ1-4 and V is TRBV18; 7 positions match TRBD1. The CDR3 has 14 residues. The germline CDR1 and CDR2 sequences are KGHSH and LQKENI. The ends lost 3 bases at V and 7 bases at J; junction bases unmatched: 5. CDR3 bases: TGTGCCAGCTCACCTACGACAGGGCCTGAAAAACTGTTTTTT. Translation: CASSPTTGPEKLFF.

About this clone itself: The same CDR3 is also encoded by other DNA sequences in this sample. V and J are TRBV12-3 or TRBV12-4 and TRBJ1-1; the match to TRBD1 covers 7 bases. The CDR3 extends over 13 amino acids. The V and J ends lost 6 bases and 1 base, in that order; junction bases with no gene match: 2. The CDR3 DNA is TGTGCCAGCAGCTGGGACAGGAACACTGAAGCTTTCTTT. This encodes CASSWDRNTEAFF.

This chain uses TRBV28 with TRBJ2-7; a possible D gene is TRBD2 (6 bases). Trimming took 3 bases from V and 0 from J, leaving 12 bases between them. Germline assignment: CDR1 MDHEN and CDR2 SYDVKM. The CDR3 covers 15 residues. In nucleotides, the CDR3 is TGTGCCAGCAGTTTTAAGGGACTGAGCTCCTACGAGCAGTACGTC. Amino acids: CASSFKGLSSYEQYV.

The rearrangement joins TRBV5-4 to TRBJ2-2; perhaps TRBD1 as D (6 bases). Trimming took off 0 bases at V and 2 bases at J, with 11 bases between the two ends. CDR3 length equals 16 residues. Per germline, CDR1 SGHNT and CDR2 YYREEE (reference sequence). CDR3: CASSLALGANTGELFF. Here the CDR3 DNA reads TGTGCCAGCAGCTTGGCCTTGGGGGCCAACACCGGGGAGCTGTTTTTT.

The chain joins TRBV4-1 to TRBJ2-2, with 9 bases lining up with TRBD1. Germline V gene sequence: CDR1 MGHRA, CDR2 YSYEKL. This CDR3 spans 16 amino acids. The ends lost 0 bases at V and 1 base at J; junction bases unmatched: 0. The CDR3 bases are TGCGCCAGCAGCCAAGAGGGACAGGGGAACACCGGGGAGCTGTTTTTT. This encodes CASSQEGQGNTGELFF.

The rearrangement links TRBV19 to TRBJ2-5; 9 nucleotides align to TRBD1. Germline trimming cut 7 bases from V and 1 base from J; bases unmatched to any gene: 4. The CDR3 consists of 14 residues. CDR1 LNHDA and CDR2 SQIVND come from the germline V gene (reference sequence). The CDR3 coding sequence is TGTGCCAGTACCCCGGGACAGGGCCAAGAGACCCAGTACTTC. Encoded protein: CASTPGQGQETQYF.

The rearrangement links TRBV28 to TRBJ2-2; possible D gene TRBD2, 6 bases. The V end was cut by 8 bases, the J end by 0 bases, with 7 bases between. The CDR3 covers 13 residues. The germline V gene encodes CDR1 MDHEN and CDR2 SYDVKM. CDR3 amino acids: CASQRANTGELFF. The CDR3 DNA sequence: TGTGCCAGCCAGCGGGCGAACACCGGGGAGCTGTTTTTT.

The genes are TRBV24-1 and TRBJ2-5, with TRBD1 identical over 10 bases. The trim removed 5 bases at V and 5 bases at J, leaving 7 bases unmatched. The CDR3 loop spans 15 amino acids. From germline, CDR1 is KGHDR and CDR2 SFDVKD. The CDR3 here is CATSALDRGGETQYF. CDR3 DNA sequence: TGTGCCACCAGTGCCCTGGACAGGGGGGGCGAGACCCAGTACTTC.

The chain carries TRBV9 and TRBJ2-1; D may be TRBD1 (5 bases). Germline CDR1 reads SGDLS; CDR2 reads YYNGEE. V lost 0 bases and J lost 3, with 10 bases in between. The CDR3 contains 15 residues. The CDR3 spells CASSVVSGIYNEQFF. The CDR3 bases are TGTGCCAGCAGCGTAGTGTCAGGGATCTACAATGAGCAGTTCTTC.

This clone was counted a few times. This sequence joins TRBV18 and TRBJ1-3; 7 bases align to TRBD1. V lost 2 bases and J lost 0; bases outside the gene matches: 7. Germline V gives CDR1 KGHSH, CDR2 LQKENI. The CDR3 length is 17 residues. DNA of the CDR3: TGTGCCAGCTCACCAGGCATGGGACAGAGCTCTGGAAACACCATATATTTT. It specifies CASSPGMGQSSGNTIYF.

The CDR3 protein is CAWSVLAGGSPLHF. DNA for the CDR3: TGTGCCTGGAGTGTACTGGCAGGGGGTTCACCCCTCCACTTT. The genes are TRBV30 and TRBJ1-6, with 7 bases fitting TRBD1. Germline CDR1 and CDR2: GTSNPN and SVGIG (reference sequence). This CDR3 has 14 amino acids. The trim removed 0 bases at V and 9 bases at J, leaving 5 bases unmatched.

J is TRBJ1-5 and V is TRBV4-3, with D possibly matching TRBD1 (6 bases). V lost 1 base and J 7 bases, leaving 14 bases between the germline ends. The V gene's germline CDR1 is LGHNA and CDR2 YSLEER. This CDR3 is built from 15 residues. The CDR3 bases are TGCGCCAGCAGCCAAGCTGCAGGGGCAGGGCAGCCCCAGCATTTT. Protein sequence: CASSQAAGAGQPQHF.

This chain links TRBV7-3 with TRBJ1-6; no clear D. This CDR3 comprises 14 residues. From germline, CDR1 is SGHTA and CDR2 FQGTGA. V shed 5 bases and J shed 6 bases, with 11 bases lying between them. The CDR3 sequence is CASSASLFNSPLHF. CDR3 bases: TGTGCCAGCAGCGCCTCACTTTTTAATTCACCCCTCCACTTT.

This clone was detected only once. The V gene is TRBV27, the J gene TRBJ1-3; the D gene is possibly TRBD1 (6 bases). Germline CDR1 reads MNHEY; CDR2 reads SMNVEV (reference sequence). Trimming cost V 3 bases and J 2 bases, with 8 bases left between them. This CDR3 is built from 14 residues. CDR3 DNA sequence: TGTGCCAGCAGTTTGAGGGGGACTGGAAACACCATATATTTT. It yields the protein CASSLRGTGNTIYF.

This sequence joins TRBV24-1 and TRBJ2-2; tentative D call: TRBD1 (6 bases). This CDR3 contains 18 residues. CDR1 and CDR2 (germline): KGHDR, SFDVKD. V gave up 3 bases and J gave up 2 bases, with 18 bases separating them. CDR3: CATSDQNFGRGNTGELFF. CDR3 sequence (DNA): TGTGCCACCAGTGATCAGAACTTTGGCAGGGGAAACACCGGGGAGCTGTTTTTT.

This chain uses TRBV5-6 with TRBJ1-4; D gene unclear. Per germline, CDR1 SGHDT and CDR2 YYEEEE. The CDR3 has 16 residues. V lost 4 bases, J lost 0 bases, and 13 bases lay in between. The chain's CDR3 is CASSVDYLTTNEKLFF. CDR3 coding DNA: TGTGCCAGCAGCGTCGACTATCTGACAACTAATGAAAAACTGTTTTTT.

The chain uses TRBV15 and TRBJ2-6; D not certain. The CDR3 runs 16 residues. The V gene lost 2 bases and the J gene lost 0 bases, with 8 bases spanning the gap. Germline CDR1 is LNHNV and CDR2 is YYDKDF (reference sequence). This chain's CDR3 is CATSRRSVSGANVLTF. The DNA for the CDR3 is TGTGCCACCAGCAGACGGTCCGTCTCTGGGGCCAACGTCCTGACTTTC. Combining the CDR3 with reference TRBV15 and TRBJ2-6 gives the whole variable domain DAMVIQNPRYQVTQFGKPVTLSCSQTLNHNVMYWYQQKSSQAPKLLFHYYDKDFNNEADTPDNFQSRRPNTSFCFLDIRSPGLGDTAMYLCATSRRSVSGANVLTFGAGSRLTVL.

The chain uses TRBV7-9 and TRBJ1-2; no firm D call. The CDR3 totals 12 residues. The V gene lost 1 base and the J gene lost 4 bases, with 4 bases spanning the gap. Germline values: CDR1 SEHNR, CDR2 FQNEAQ (reference sequence). This CDR3 reads CASSLDSYGYTF. The CDR3 DNA follows: TGTGCCAGCAGCTTAGACAGCTATGGCTACACCTTC.

This chain joins TRBV7-8 and TRBJ1-1, with 7 bases matching TRBD1. Per the germline V gene, CDR1 is SGHVS and CDR2 is FQNEAQ. V shed 5 bases, J shed 3 bases, and the junction held 6 bases outside the gene matches. The CDR3 is 14 residues long. The CDR3, as DNA: TGTGCCAGCAGCCCTACCAGGGGGTACACTGAAGCTTTCTTT. Translated: CASSPTRGYTEAFF.

The chain couples TRBV9 to TRBJ1-3; 7 positions agree with TRBD1. The germline V gene encodes CDR1 SGDLS and CDR2 YYNGEE. The CDR3 covers 16 residues. J lost 0 bases, V lost 4 bases, and 7 bases had no gene match. CDR3 bases: TGTGCCAGCAGCCGGGGACAGCAGCCCTCTGGAAACACCATATATTTT. Its protein is CASSRGQQPSGNTIYF. Complete variable domain (other parts from reference TRBV9 and TRBJ1-3): DSGVTQTPKHLITATGQRVTLRCSPRSGDLSVYWYQQSLDQGLQFLIQYYNGEERAKGNILERFSAQQFPDLHSELNLSSLELGDSALYFCASSRGQQPSGNTIYFGEGSWLTVV.

The chain joins TRBV7-9 to TRBJ1-4, with 8 nucleotides matching TRBD1. The CDR3 is made up of 17 amino acids. V dropped 5 bases and J dropped 8; count of bases not matched to a gene: 16. Germline V gene lookup returns CDR1 SEHNR and CDR2 FQNEAQ (reference sequence). CDR3 nucleotide sequence: TGTGCCAGCAGCCCATCCGGGACAGGAATACCAGGGGAAAAACTGTTTTTT. Protein product: CASSPSGTGIPGEKLFF.

V usage is TRBV5-5 and J usage is TRBJ1-2; 9 bases are a match to TRBD1. The CDR3 runs to 14 residues. J was trimmed by 7 bases and V by 2 bases; bases with no gene match: 6. Per the germline V gene, CDR1 is SGHKS and CDR2 is YYEKEE (reference sequence). CDR3 nucleotide sequence: TGTGCCAGCAGCTTTCCTGACAGGGGGTCTGGCTACACCTTC. Amino acid sequence: CASSFPDRGSGYTF.